This TCR beta chain was captured in a study of CXCR3-negative and CXCR3-positive naive CD8 T cells. Study-wide context: The study obtained around 150 million TRB reads, about 1.5 +/- 0.3 million per library.

Through 5' RACE with UMI labels, the TRB cDNA libraries were prepared. TCRdb derives one entry per CDR3 protein from the 5' RACE reads, leaving out DNA. Recorded here are some 140,000 distinct CDR3 sequences; the top ten clones represent nearly 0.5%. A word on this clonotype: Its antigen is undetermined.

CDR1 and CDR2 (germline): LNHDA, SQIVND (reference sequence). The CDR3 contains 13 residues. Study-wide points: In both naive subsets diversity was comparably high, whereas memory CD8+ cells showed much lower diversity. No difference in surface CD5 was seen between naive subsets, and TCR strength was inferred from TRB CDR3 properties. Naive cells positive for CXCR3 carried more hydrophobic TRB CDR3s than CXCR3-negative ones.

Cells classed as naive CD8+ T cells were CD45RO-CCR7+CD27+CD95-. The sequenced sample consisted of naive CXCR3+ CD8+ T cells from blood. Indicated subset: CD45RO-CCR7+CD27+CD95- naive CD8+ T cells expressing CXCR3 (TNR3+). This chain joins TRBV19 and TRBJ2-7; TCRdb's D gene call, TRBD1, goes unchecked for lack of DNA. This clonotype was sampled from a human donor in good health. Some clones in this sample may be carry-over from other donors' samples. This chain's CDR3 is CASSASTGPEQYF.